Each of the 17 T cell receptor beta chains below was sequenced from the same sample in a study of tumor-infiltrating lymphocytes in primary liver carcinoma. Using a constant-region primer together with ProtoScript II reverse transcriptase, TCR beta cDNA was made from about 500 ng of total RNA. ARM-PCR, slightly modified, supplied the TCR beta libraries through three nested multiplex PCR rounds. The first two PCR rounds used TRBV1-TRBV30 forward primers with a C-beta reverse primer, around 10 cycles each. TCRdb recomputed calls from the multiplex PCR reads with MiXCR, one row per CDR3 protein. The sample lists around 25,000 distinct CDR3 sequences, roughly 78% seen once, with approximately 49% in the top ten. The roughly 19-32 mg bulk tissue piece was not sorted before simultaneous RNA and DNA extraction. The sequenced sample was liver tumor tissue from sampling region 3. Subset denoted: tumor region T3, left-lateral pole. The receptor source for this set is a man between 40 and 49 years old with primary liver carcinoma and hepatitis B virus infection.

Only a few counts were recorded for this clonotype. The conserved final phenylalanine or tryptophan is absent from the CDR3, which likely points to a read error. This CDR3 reads CSVSTGQGALSTEAFL. In DNA, the CDR3 is TGCAGCGTTTCGACAGGACAGGGGGCGCTTAGCACTGAAGCTTTCCTT. V is TRBV29-1 and J is TRBJ1-1, with 11 bases that match TRBD1. The length of the CDR3 is 16 residues. V trimming: 5 bases; J trimming: 4 bases; junction bases outside the gene matches: 12. CDR1 SQVTM and CDR2 ANQGSEA come from the germline V gene.

Concerning this clonotype itself: Sequence at one end of the junction differs from germline and may be a read error. The chain uses TRBV5-4 and TRBJ2-7, with D possibly TRBD2 on 6 matching bases. This CDR3 has 15 residues. The germline gives CDR1 SGHNT, CDR2 YYREEE (reference sequence). CDR3 sequence (DNA): TGTACCAGCAGCTCGGAGGGTAGGGCCTACAACGAGCAGTACTTC. This codes for CTSSSEGRAYNEQYF.

A note on this clonotype: Since the CDR3 does not end with the conserved phenylalanine or tryptophan, this likely comes from a read error. The V call is TRBV12-3 or TRBV12-4, the J call TRBJ2-7; D is uncertain. CDR3 length: 16 amino acids. The CDR3 loop reads CASSLIGSSSSYEQYY. Written as DNA, the CDR3 is TGTGCAAGCAGTTTAATAGGGTCCAGTAGCTCCTACGAGCAGTACTAC.

This clonotype is labeled as medium-sized. The rearrangement joins TRBV6-1 to TRBJ2-6; no reliable D call. V dropped 4 bases and J dropped 3 bases, with 10 bases sitting between them. Germline V gene sequence: CDR1 MNHNS, CDR2 SASEGT. CDR3 size: 15 residues. CDR3 residues: CASSGTADGANVLTF. The DNA for the CDR3 is TGTGCCAGCAGTGGGACGGCCGATGGGGCCAACGTCCTGACTTTC.

Remarks on this clonotype: A clone one base away is much larger, so this may be a read error. V is TRBV6-1 and J is TRBJ2-2, with TRBD2 as a possible D gene (5 bases). This CDR3 has 15 residues. Germline V gene lookup returns CDR1 MNHNS and CDR2 SASEGT. CDR3 nucleotides: TGTGCCGGCAGTGGTGGGTCCGGAGGCACCGGGGAGCTGTTTTTT. Translation gives CAGSGGSGGTGELFF.

In its sample, this clonotype was seen a few times. The junction departs from germline at one end; a sequencing error may be responsible. V is TRBV12-3 or TRBV12-4 and J is TRBJ2-7; 8 bases are a match to TRBD1. This CDR3 is 15 amino acids long. For the CDR3, the DNA is TGTACCAGCAGTTTAGGACAGGGTGCGAACTATGAGCAGTACTTC. Translating it yields CTSSLGQGANYEQYF.

With respect to this clonotype: Its ends do not fully match the called genes, so a read error is possible. The chain employs TRBV10-3 and TRBJ1-1; no clear D gene. Germline CDR1 and CDR2: ENHRY and SYGVKD. The CDR3 is 13 residues long. Here the CDR3 DNA reads TGTGACATCAGTGGCACAGTGGACGCTGAAGCTTTCTTT. Translated, it gives CDISGTVDAEAFF.

As to this clonotype: At one end, the junction sequence differs from germline, possibly due to a read error. The chain uses TRBV5-1 and TRBJ2-3, with 9 nucleotides matching TRBD2. Germline V lookup: CDR1 SGHRS, CDR2 YFSETQ. The CDR3 covers 16 residues. DNA of the CDR3: TGCGCCAGCAGCTTCCTAGCGGGAATTAACACGGATAAGCAGTATTTT. The encoded protein is CASSFLAGINTDKQYF.

On this clonotype: Likely a read error: the CDR3 ends without its conserved phenylalanine or tryptophan. CDR3 in amino acids: CAGSRGGYIQYL. The CDR3 region has the DNA TGTGCCGGCAGTCGGGGAGGTTACATTCAGTACCTC. The genes are TRBV2 and TRBJ2-4; D might be TRBD2 (6 bases). This CDR3 is built from 12 residues. Germline CDR1 is SNHLY and CDR2 is FYNNEI.

The genes are TRBV11-2 and TRBJ1-4; D is unresolved. CDR1 and CDR2 (germline): SGHAT, FQNNGV. Trimming stripped 0 bases from V and 14 bases from J, with 19 bases between. The CDR3 is 15 residues long. DNA for the CDR3: TGTGCCAGCAGCTTAGACGGATTCGCTAATGAAATGCTGTTTTTT. It specifies CASSLDGFANEMLFF.

Regarding this clonotype: One end of the junction does not line up with germline, which may come from a read error. The chain is built from TRBV6-1 and TRBJ2-3; perhaps TRBD2 as D (6 bases). CDR1 and CDR2 from the germline V gene are MNHNS and SASEGT. The CDR3 has 15 amino acids. The CDR3 nucleotides are TGTGTCAGCTCACCCAGGAGCGGGAGCACAGATACGCAGTATTTT. Protein: CVSSPRSGSTDTQYF.

V usage is TRBV10-3 and J usage is TRBJ2-3, with TRBD2 matching over 7 bases. The CDR3 length is 16 residues. Per germline, CDR1 ENHRY and CDR2 SYGVKD. V shed 7 bases, J shed 4 bases, and the junction held 14 bases outside the gene matches. CDR3 residues: CAIIRDYQWGADTQYF. The CDR3 DNA sequence: TGTGCCATCATCCGGGACTACCAATGGGGCGCAGATACGCAGTATTTT.

Notes on this clonotype: At one of its ends the junction is not consistent with the germline gene, which may arise from a read error. As DNA, the CDR3 is TGTACTAGTGGCCCTGCGAGCAGCACATATACGCAGTGTTTT. This translates into CTSGPASSTYTQCF. The gene calls are TRBV12-5 and TRBJ2-3; tentatively, D is TRBD2 (5 bases). The CDR3 spans 14 residues. CDR1 and CDR2 from the germline V gene are LGHNT and FRNRAP. The variable domain in full, completed from reference TRBV12-5 and TRBJ2-3, reads DARVTQTPRHKVTEMGQEVTMRCQPILGHNTVFWYRQTMMQGLELLAYFRNRAPLDDSGMPKDRFSAEMPDATLATLKIQPSEPRDSAVYFCTSGPASSTYTQCFGPGTRLTVL.

This clonotype has a handful of counts. One junction end disagrees with the germline gene, perhaps due to a read error. The V and J genes are TRBV4-3 and TRBJ2-7; tentatively, D is TRBD1 (5 bases). The germline CDR1 and CDR2 sequences are LGHNA and YSLEER. The CDR3 has 16 residues. CDR3 coding DNA: TGTGCCAGCAGCCAAGATTTGGGCAGGACACCCTGTGAGCAGTACTTC. It encodes CASSQDLGRTPCEQYF.

With regard to this clonotype: A read error may explain this, as a much larger clone is one base away. This sequence joins TRBV20-1 and TRBJ2-5; 9 bases match TRBD2. The CDR3 loop spans 15 amino acids. Germline trimming cut 0 bases from V and 3 bases from J; bases unmatched to any gene: 5. The germline V gene has CDR1 DFQATT and CDR2 SNEGSKA (reference sequence). The CDR3 sequence: CSARDLGLAKETQYF. In DNA, the CDR3 is TGCAGTGCTAGAGATCTAGGACTAGCGAAAGAGACCCAGTACTTC.

Remarks on this clonotype: The conserved closing phenylalanine or tryptophan is absent in this CDR3, likely reflecting a read error. This chain uses TRBV6-2 or TRBV6-3 with TRBJ2-1, with D perhaps TRBD1 or TRBD2 (5 bases each). The CDR3 is 13 residues long. Germline CDR1 reads MNHEY; CDR2 reads SVGEGT. CDR3 nucleotides: TGTGTCAGCAGGACTGCAGGGTACGGTGAGCAGTTCTCC. Its protein product is CVSRTAGYGEQFS.

Concerning this clonotype: The junction differs from germline at one of its ends, possibly a read error. V is TRBV5-5 and J is TRBJ2-1; TRBD1 might be the D (6 bases). Germline V gene data show CDR1 as SGHKS and CDR2 as YYEKEE (reference sequence). This CDR3 contains 15 residues. CDR3 in DNA: TGTGCTAGCAGACCTGGACAGTGCTCCTACAATGAGCAGTTCTTC. Translated, it gives CASRPGQCSYNEQFF.